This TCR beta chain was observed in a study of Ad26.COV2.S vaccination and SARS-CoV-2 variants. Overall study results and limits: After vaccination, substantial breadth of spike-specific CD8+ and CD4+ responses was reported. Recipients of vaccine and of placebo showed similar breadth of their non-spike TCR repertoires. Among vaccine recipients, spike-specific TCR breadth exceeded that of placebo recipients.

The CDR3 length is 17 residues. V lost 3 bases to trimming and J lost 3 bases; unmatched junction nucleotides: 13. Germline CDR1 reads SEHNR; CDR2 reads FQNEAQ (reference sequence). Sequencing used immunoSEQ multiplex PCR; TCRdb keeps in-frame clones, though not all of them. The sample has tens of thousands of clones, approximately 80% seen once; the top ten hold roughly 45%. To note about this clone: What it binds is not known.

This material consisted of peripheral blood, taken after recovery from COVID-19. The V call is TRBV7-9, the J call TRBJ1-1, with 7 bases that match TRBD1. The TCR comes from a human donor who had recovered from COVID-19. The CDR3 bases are TGTGCCAGCAGCTTTAAGACAGGGCGGGTCCTGGACACTGAAGCTTTCTTT. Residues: CASSFKTGRVLDTEAFF.